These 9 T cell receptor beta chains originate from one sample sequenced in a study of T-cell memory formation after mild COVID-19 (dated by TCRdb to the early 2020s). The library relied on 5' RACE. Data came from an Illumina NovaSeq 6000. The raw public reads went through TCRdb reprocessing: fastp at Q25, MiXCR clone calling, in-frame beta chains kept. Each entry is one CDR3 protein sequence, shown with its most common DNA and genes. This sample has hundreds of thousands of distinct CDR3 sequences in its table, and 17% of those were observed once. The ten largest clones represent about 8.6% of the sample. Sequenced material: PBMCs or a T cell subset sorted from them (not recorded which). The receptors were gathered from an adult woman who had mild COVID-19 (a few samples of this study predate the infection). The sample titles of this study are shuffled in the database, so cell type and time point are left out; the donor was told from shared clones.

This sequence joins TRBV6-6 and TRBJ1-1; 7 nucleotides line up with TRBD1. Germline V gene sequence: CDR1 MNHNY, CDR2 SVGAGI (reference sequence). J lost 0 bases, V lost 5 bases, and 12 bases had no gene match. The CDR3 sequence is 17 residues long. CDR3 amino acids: CASSRSTGETLNTEAFF. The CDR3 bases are TGTGCCAGCAGTAGAAGCACAGGGGAGACCTTGAACACTGAAGCTTTCTTT.

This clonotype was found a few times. The CDR3 region has the DNA TGTGCCTGCGGCCACCCTGAAGCTTTCTTT. Protein sequence: CACGHPEAFF. V usage is TRBV6-5 and J usage is TRBJ1-1; no reliable D call. CDR3 size: 10 residues. CDR1 MNHEY and CDR2 SVGAGI come from the germline V gene. Trimming stripped 11 bases from V and 6 bases from J, with 10 bases between.

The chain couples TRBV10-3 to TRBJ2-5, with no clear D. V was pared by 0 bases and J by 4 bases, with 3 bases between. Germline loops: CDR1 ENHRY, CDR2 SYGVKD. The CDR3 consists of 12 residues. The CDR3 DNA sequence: TGTGCCATCAGTGAGTCTATAGAGACCCAGTACTTC. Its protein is CAISESIETQYF.

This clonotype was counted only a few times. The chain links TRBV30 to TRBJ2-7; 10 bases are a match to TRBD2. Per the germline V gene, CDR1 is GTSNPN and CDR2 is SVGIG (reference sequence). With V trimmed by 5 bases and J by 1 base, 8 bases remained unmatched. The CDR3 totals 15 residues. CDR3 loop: CAWGISSGSSYEQYF. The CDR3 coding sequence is TGTGCCTGGGGGATATCTAGCGGGAGTTCCTACGAGCAGTACTTC.

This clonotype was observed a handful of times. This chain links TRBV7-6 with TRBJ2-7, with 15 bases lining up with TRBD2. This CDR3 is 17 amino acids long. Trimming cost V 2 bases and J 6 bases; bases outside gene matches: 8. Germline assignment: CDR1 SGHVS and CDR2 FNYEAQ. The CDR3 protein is CASSLPWTSGGAAEQYF. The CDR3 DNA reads TGTGCCAGCAGCTTACCCTGGACTAGCGGGGGGGCCGCCGAGCAGTACTTC.

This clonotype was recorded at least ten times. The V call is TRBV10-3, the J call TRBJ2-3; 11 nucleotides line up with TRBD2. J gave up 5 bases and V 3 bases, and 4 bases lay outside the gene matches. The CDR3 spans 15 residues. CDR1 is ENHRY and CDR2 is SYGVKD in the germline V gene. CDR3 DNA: TGTGCCATCAGTGAATTACTAGCGGGAGAAGATACGCAGTATTTT. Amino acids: CAISELLAGEDTQYF.

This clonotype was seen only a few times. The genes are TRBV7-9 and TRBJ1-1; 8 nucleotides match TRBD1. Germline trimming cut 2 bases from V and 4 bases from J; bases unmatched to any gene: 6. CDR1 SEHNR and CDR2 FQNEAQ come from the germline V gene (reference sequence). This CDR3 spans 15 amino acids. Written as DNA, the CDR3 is TGTGCCAGCAGCTTACAGGGGGCCGGGATCACTGAAGCTTTCTTT. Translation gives CASSLQGAGITEAFF.

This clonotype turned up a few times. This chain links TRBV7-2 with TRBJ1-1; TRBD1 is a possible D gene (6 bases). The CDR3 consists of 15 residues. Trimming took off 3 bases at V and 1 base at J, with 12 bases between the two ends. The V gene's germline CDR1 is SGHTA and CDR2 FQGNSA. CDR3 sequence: CASSFTGPANTEAFF. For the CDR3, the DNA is TGTGCCAGCAGCTTTACAGGGCCTGCGAACACTGAAGCTTTCTTT.

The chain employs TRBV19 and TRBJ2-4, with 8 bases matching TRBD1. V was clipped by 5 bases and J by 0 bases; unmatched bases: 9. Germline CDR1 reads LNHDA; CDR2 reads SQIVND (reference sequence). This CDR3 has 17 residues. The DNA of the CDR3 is TGTGCCAGTAGTCCCGGACAGGGCCCGATAGCCAAAAACATTCAGTACTTC. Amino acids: CASSPGQGPIAKNIQYF.